This T cell receptor beta chain was found in a study of OX40 agonist ivuxolimab in advanced cancers. Here immunoSEQ multiplex PCR was the method, and the copy in TCRdb shows in-frame clones only, minus some. The data contain under 200,000 clones, under 95% of them seen just once; the ten biggest clones take up around 0.33%. This clone has a single count. CDR1 and CDR2 from the germline V gene are SGHRS and YFSETQ. The CDR3 has 15 amino acids. After removal of 9 bases from V and 2 bases from J, the junction contained 13 bases not matched to a gene. The sequences come from CD4+ or CD8+ T cells sorted from blood, collected in a trial of the OX40 agonist ivuxolimab. The source is an adult with an advanced solid tumor such as melanoma, head and neck, liver or kidney cancer. This rearrangement joins TRBV5-1 to TRBJ1-1, with 7 nucleotides matching TRBD1. As DNA, the CDR3 is TGCGCCACCCGCCCCAGTCAGGGGGAAAACACTGAAGCTTTCTTT. Its protein product is CATRPSQGENTEAFF.